This T cell receptor (beta chain) came from a study of Ad26.COV2.S vaccination and SARS-CoV-2 variants. The repertoire was sequenced with immunoSEQ multiplex PCR; TCRdb's copy has only in-frame clones and lacks some. Of about 480,000 clones in the sample, roughly 85% are singletons; the top ten hold about 13%. Treatment described: approximately 18 received Ad26.COV2.S at low or high dose, single or two shots; several received placebo; per-sample allocation not given. Specimen acquisition occurred on day 63 following the initial vaccine or placebo injection. This TCR was recovered from a person between 18 and 59 years old who received the Ad26.COV2.S COVID-19 vaccine or a placebo. The source was peripheral blood, collected in a trial of Ad26.COV2.S vaccine versus placebo.

The CDR3 sequence: CASSLGDRTGNTIYF. The CDR3 region has the DNA TGCGCCAGCAGCTTGGGGGACAGGACTGGAAACACCATATATTTT. The chain links TRBV5-1 to TRBJ1-3; 8 nucleotides match TRBD1. The germline V gene has CDR1 SGHRS and CDR2 YFSETQ. V was pared by 0 bases and J by 2 bases, with 1 base of the junction left unmatched. CDR3 length: 15 amino acids.